What follows is one T cell receptor (beta chain) and its context. V was pared by 5 bases and J by 4 bases, with 11 bases between. The CDR3 totals 13 residues. Looked up from germline, CDR1 is MNHEY and CDR2 is SVGAGI. This record belongs to a study of blood T cell repertoires in COVID-19. Study-wide background: There were acute and convalescent COVID-19 samples, and they came from the United States, Italy and Spain. T cells, B-cell-depleted T cells, or PBMCs provided the cDNA or gDNA that served as material.

Recruits, aged about 18 to 95 years, lived in 20 to 30 US areas. In Cohort 3, a recovered donor had either two negative PCRs, clearance, or symptom resolution. Sequencing used immunoSEQ multiplex PCR; TCRdb keeps in-frame clones, though not all of them. The sample comprises a few hundred thousand clones, about four fifths of which are singletons, and around 3.7% rests with the top ten. The chain employs TRBV6-5 and TRBJ1-1; possibly TRBD1 for D (5 bases). The specimen was PBMCs or T cells enriched from blood (not recorded which). The sequence was collected from a man between 50 and 59 years old who had recovered from COVID-19. This CDR3 is CASSTQGATEAFF. The CDR3 nucleotides read TGTGCCAGCAGTACTCAGGGTGCCACTGAAGCTTTCTTT.